This TCR beta chain was identified in a study of cytomegalovirus exposure and HLA in healthy donors. Germline trimming cut 6 bases from V and 3 bases from J; bases unmatched to any gene: 7. Germline V gene data show CDR1 as MNHNS and CDR2 as SASEGT. There are 14 residues in the CDR3. The PCR made use of 60 Vbeta and 13 Jbeta primers. Clones were sequenced by immunoSEQ multiplex PCR, and TCRdb holds only the in-frame ones, with some missing. The table shows 100,000 to 150,000 clones, with around 77% occurring only once. Notes on this clone: Its antigen remains unidentified.

Overall study findings and caveats: A later analysis found most CMV-associated TCR beta chains apparently HLA-restricted.

The origin of this receptor is a woman in her forties in good health and CMV-seropositive. What was sequenced was PBMCs. This chain connects TRBV6-1 to TRBJ1-1, with 7 bases that match TRBD1. The chain's CDR3 is CASSYRGGHTEAFF. In DNA, the CDR3 is TGTGCCAGCAGCTACAGGGGTGGGCACACTGAAGCTTTCTTT.